These T cell receptor beta chains were read from a single sample in a study of T cells in Graves' hyperthyroidism and ophthalmopathy. Using its own MiXCR run on the multiplex PCR reads, TCRdb lists one record per CDR3 protein. The table has 550,000 to 650,000 distinct CDR3 sequences, about 15% seen once. The sequencing sample was made of blood. The source of these receptors is a woman in her 30s with Graves' hyperthyroidism that later progressed to Graves' ophthalmopathy. The CDR3 runs from the conserved cysteine through the conserved F or W. The order of the fields is clone size, D gene, J gene, V gene, CDR3 DNA, CDR3 protein. A D gene is named only where the DNA matches it firmly. Clone size is shown for a subset of rows, as once, few, many or a class of expanded clone.

- - TRBJ2-2 TRBV9 TGTGCCAGCAGCGGATATTCTTCGTGGACCGGGGAGCTGTTTTTT CASSGYSSWTGELFF
few - TRBJ2-3 TRBV30 TGTGCCTGGAGCGCGAAAGGGGCAGGTTCTAGCACAGATACGCAGTATTTT CAWSAKGAGSSTDTQYF
- - TRBJ1-1 TRBV29-1 TGCAGCGCCAACCTCGAGGGGGACACTGAAGCTTTCTTT CSANLEGDTEAFF
many TRBD2 TRBJ2-5 TRBV12-3/TRBV12-4 TGTGCCAGCAGTGATCGACTAGCGGGCCAAGAGACCCAGTACTTC CASSDRLAGQETQYF
many TRBD2 TRBJ2-1 TRBV5-1 TGCGCCAGCATCCCTAGCGGGAGCAATGAGCAGTTCTTC CASIPSGSNEQFF
many - TRBJ2-5 TRBV7-2 TGTGCCAGCAGCTCGGGGCCCCAAGAGACCCAGTACTTC CASSSGPQETQYF
many - TRBJ1-2 TRBV27 TGTGCCAGCAGTCCAAAGAACAGGGAGAGCGGCTACACCTTC CASSPKNRESGYTF
few - TRBJ2-3 TRBV5-1 TGCGCCAGCAGCTTGTTACAGCGGAGGGAAGCGCAGTATTTT CASSLLQRREAQYF
few - TRBJ1-2 TRBV20-1 TGCAGTGCTATAGCGACCGGGACCGTTAAGGATGGCTACACCTTC CSAIATGTVKDGYTF
many TRBD1 TRBJ1-1 TRBV28 TGTGCCAGCAGACCAGGGGGCGGGAGGCCTTTCTTT CASRPGGGRPFF
many - TRBJ1-5 TRBV19 TGTGCCAGTAGTATTCTGCCGCCGGGGAGCAATCAGCCCCAGCATTTT CASSILPPGSNQPQHF
- - TRBJ2-5 TRBV20-1 TGCAGTGCTAGAGCGGTGGAGACCCAGTACTTC CSARAVETQYF
many TRBD2 TRBJ2-3 TRBV2 TGTGCCAGCAGTGAGGCCCTAACTAGCGGGAGAGGGGATACGCAGTATTTT CASSEALTSGRGDTQYF
few TRBD2 TRBJ2-7 TRBV5-1 TGCGCCAGCAGCTTCCCGGGACTAGCGGGTTCCTACGAGCAGTACTTC CASSFPGLAGSYEQYF
many TRBD1 TRBJ1-6 TRBV5-1 TGCGCCAGCAGCTCAACAGGGGATTCACCCCTCCACTTT CASSSTGDSPLHF
- - TRBJ2-7 TRBV4-3 TGCGCCAGCAGCCAAGTAGATGGGGGCCCCTACGAGCAGTACTTC CASSQVDGGPYEQYF
- - TRBJ2-4 TRBV28 TGTGCCAGCAGTTTTAAAGGGGCGGTCGCCAAAAACATTCAGTACTTC CASSFKGAVAKNIQYF
many - TRBJ2-7 TRBV3-1 TGTGCCAGCAGCCAAGATTATCCGGGCGAGCAGTACTTC CASSQDYPGEQYF
many TRBD2 TRBJ2-1 TRBV2 TGTGCCAGCAGGGGACTAGCGGGAAGCTACAATGAGCAGTTCTTC CASRGLAGSYNEQFF
many - TRBJ1-6 TRBV20-1 TGCAGTGCTAGAGTAACAGGAAATAATTCACCCCTCCACTTT CSARVTGNNSPLHF
many TRBD1 TRBJ2-7 TRBV6-2/TRBV6-3 TGTGCCAGCAGTTCGGACAGGTTCTACGAGCAGTACTTC CASSSDRFYEQYF
- - TRBJ2-7 TRBV3-1 TGTGCCAGCAGCCCATTCGGAGGGGGTTACGAGCAGTACTTC CASSPFGGGYEQYF
many - TRBJ2-5 TRBV6-2/TRBV6-3 TGTGCCAGCAGTGCGCGTGGGGCCCAAGAGACCCAGTACTTC CASSARGAQETQYF
few TRBD1 TRBJ1-2 TRBV6-1 TGTGCCACTACAGGGGGGAGTGAGGATGGCTACACCTTC CATTGGSEDGYTF
few TRBD1 TRBJ2-7 TRBV6-5 TGTGCCAGCAGTTGGTCGAGGGCGGGACAGGGGAGGGCCTACGAGCAGTACTTC CASSWSRAGQGRAYEQYF
few - TRBJ2-5 TRBV11-2 TGTGCCAGCAGTCAAGCGTGGCAGGGAGAGACCCAGTACTTC CASSQAWQGETQYF
many - TRBJ1-4 TRBV12-3/TRBV12-4 TGTGCCAGCAGTTTTCAGGGAGCTAATGAAAAACTGTTTTTT CASSFQGANEKLFF
- - TRBJ2-3 TRBV12-3/TRBV12-4 TGTGCCAGCAGTTTGAATGTTGAGGATACGCAGTATTTT CASSLNVEDTQYF
many - TRBJ1-2 TRBV6-1 TGTGCCAGCAGTGAAATGCCAGCCTCTAACTATGGCTACACCTTC CASSEMPASNYGYTF
many - TRBJ2-7 TRBV27 TGTGCCAGCAGCGGTGGTCGGGCAGGGAGTGTAGACGAGCAGTACTTC CASSGGRAGSVDEQYF
few - TRBJ2-2 TRBV30 TGTGCCTGGAGTGCGGGGGGCACGAACACCGGGGAGCTGTTTTTT CAWSAGGTNTGELFF
many - TRBJ1-1 TRBV3-1 TGTGCCAGCAGCCAAGGAGCTATTGGGACTGAAGCTTTCTTT CASSQGAIGTEAFF
many - TRBJ2-1 TRBV5-4 TGTGCCAGCAGCTTAGGGGGGGCCGATGAGCAGTTCTTC CASSLGGADEQFF
few - TRBJ2-3 TRBV24-1 TGTGCCACCAGGAGGGAGGGCACAGATACGCAGTATTTT CATRREGTDTQYF
- TRBD2 TRBJ2-1 TRBV6-1 TGTGCCAGCAGTTACAGCGGGAGGGCCGGCGAGCAGTTCTTC CASSYSGRAGEQFF
many TRBD2 TRBJ2-5 TRBV20-1 TGCAGTGAAGAAGGGGAGGGTGAGACCCAGTACTTC CSEEGEGETQYF
many - TRBJ2-1 TRBV11-3 TGTGCCAGCAGCTTAGGGGCAGCGGGTTACAATGAGCAGTTCTTC CASSLGAAGYNEQFF
many TRBD2 TRBJ2-1 TRBV11-2 TGTGCCAGCAGGTGGGAGGGCGATGAGCAGTTCTTC CASRWEGDEQFF
many - TRBJ2-1 TRBV12-3/TRBV12-4 TGTGCCAGCAGTTGGAGAGGGGGAAACTGGGAGGAGCAGTTCTTC CASSWRGGNWEEQFF
- - TRBJ1-4 TRBV2 TGTGCCAGCAGTGAATTCGCTGCGTTCGAGGAAAAACTGTTTTTT CASSEFAAFEEKLFF
many - TRBJ1-2 TRBV7-8 TGTGCCAGCAGCCCCGCCGGACTCGACTATGGCTACACCTTC CASSPAGLDYGYTF
many - TRBJ1-1 TRBV27 TGTGCCAGCATGCCTACCCGAAACACTGAAGCTTTCTTT CASMPTRNTEAFF
many TRBD2 TRBJ2-7 TRBV10-3 TGTGCCAGCGGACTAGCGGGAGGTTTTGAGCAGTACTTC CASGLAGGFEQYF
- TRBD1 TRBJ1-2 TRBV4-2 TGTGCCAGCAGCCAAGGGGAGGCGGACAGGGCAAACTATGGCTACACCTTC CASSQGEADRANYGYTF
many - TRBJ2-7 TRBV15 TGTGCCACCAGCAGAGTGGGGGCTCTTTACGAGCAGTACTTC CATSRVGALYEQYF
few - TRBJ2-7 TRBV28 TGTGCCAGCAGTTTCCCCCCAGTATCCGAGGACTCTTTATCCTACGAGCAGTACTTC CASSFPPVSEDSLSYEQYF
- - TRBJ2-5 TRBV11-2 TGTGCCAGCAGCGTCTTAGCCTACCAAGAGACCCAGTACTTC CASSVLAYQETQYF
many - TRBJ1-1 TRBV2 TGTGCCAGCAGTGTTTTTAAGGGCGCTGAAGCTTTCTTT CASSVFKGAEAFF
many - TRBJ2-3 TRBV7-2 TGTGCCAGCAGCCTAAGGCTAGCTACGCAGTATTTT CASSLRLATQYF
- TRBD2 TRBJ2-5 TRBV5-1 TGCGCCAGCAGCTTGAGTGACCCGGGACTAGTCGATCACTTC CASSLSDPGLVDHF
many TRBD1 TRBJ2-1 TRBV5-1 TGCGCCAGCAGCTCCGACAGGGCGAGGTACAATGAGCAGTTCTTC CASSSDRARYNEQFF
- - TRBJ1-3 TRBV9 TGTGCCAGCAGCGAGGGGCCCTTCGGGGGGAGCTCTGGAAACACCATATATTTT CASSEGPFGGSSGNTIYF
- - TRBJ2-7 TRBV2 TGTGCCAGCAGTGAAAGGGGAATATACGAGCAGTACTTC CASSERGIYEQYF
many - TRBJ2-7 TRBV20-1 TGCAGTGCTAGAGATCTCCACGGCTCCTACGAGCAGTACTTC CSARDLHGSYEQYF
many - TRBJ2-1 TRBV5-1 TGCGCCAGCAGCTTCCAGGGTGGGACCGAGCAGTTCTTC CASSFQGGTEQFF
few TRBD1 TRBJ2-5 TRBV4-3 TGCGCCAGCAGCGAAGGTCGGCCATACAGGGGGGAGACCCAGTACTTC CASSEGRPYRGETQYF